These 16 T cell receptor beta chains originate from one sample sequenced in a study of T cell responses to AZD1222 COVID-19 vaccine. Profiling relied on immunoSEQ multiplex PCR, and the TCRdb table lists in-frame clones only, not all of them. This table holds roughly 13,000 clones, under 85% found once. Sequencing was performed on peripheral blood, taken 28 days after the second AZD1222 dose. The receptor source for this set is an adult who received the AZD1222 COVID-19 vaccine.

This chain joins TRBV20-1 and TRBJ1-2; D is uncertain. The germline gives CDR1 DFQATT, CDR2 SNEGSKA (reference sequence). The V end was cut by 8 bases, the J end by 6 bases, with 4 bases between. The CDR3 sequence is 8 residues long. CDR3 bases: TGCAGTCCTGATGGCTACACCTTC. Residues: CSPDGYTF.

The chain carries TRBV5-1 and TRBJ1-1, with D unresolved. V dropped 4 bases and J dropped 3 bases, with 16 bases sitting between them. CDR3 length: 15 amino acids. CDR1 and CDR2 (germline): SGHRS, YFSETQ. CDR3 sequence reads: CASSPGVGLDTEAFF. The CDR3 region has the DNA TGCGCCAGCAGCCCTGGGGTAGGGCTCGACACTGAAGCTTTCTTT.

CDR3 loop: CATQTEGTDTQYF. The CDR3 DNA reads as TGTGCCACTCAGACAGAGGGTACAGATACGCAGTATTTT. The chain is built from TRBV6-5 and TRBJ2-3; D is perhaps TRBD1 or TRBD2 (5 bases each). V was cut by 10 bases and J by 3 bases, with 14 bases left in between. Germline V gives CDR1 MNHEY, CDR2 SVGAGI. The CDR3 sequence is 13 residues long.

The chain combines TRBV19 with TRBJ2-5, with 10 bases that match TRBD2. Germline V gives CDR1 LNHDA, CDR2 SQIVND (reference sequence). CDR3 length: 17 residues. The junction had 14 bases not matched to a gene; V was cut back by 5 bases and J by 5 bases. DNA for the CDR3: TGTGCCAGTAGTTCAATAGCGGGGGGCGCCCTGGGGGAGACCCAGTACTTC. It specifies CASSSIAGGALGETQYF.

V gene TRBV19 combines with J gene TRBJ1-5; 9 nucleotides align to TRBD1. Trimming removed 4 bases from V and 3 bases from J; junction bases left unmatched: 7. Germline V gene data show CDR1 as LNHDA and CDR2 as SQIVND (reference sequence). The CDR3 covers 16 residues. Written as DNA, the CDR3 is TGTGCCAGTAGTAAGGGTAGACAGGGGGACAATCAGCCCCAGCATTTT. Translated, it gives CASSKGRQGDNQPQHF.

This chain links TRBV18 with TRBJ2-3; TRBD1 matches 7 bases. The CDR3 runs 15 residues. V trimming: 5 bases; J trimming: 1 base; junction bases outside the gene matches: 6. Germline values: CDR1 KGHSH, CDR2 LQKENI. Here the CDR3 DNA reads TGTGCCAGCTCATCGGACAGGATCCGCACAGATACGCAGTATTTT. It is translated as CASSSDRIRTDTQYF.

The rearrangement uses TRBV6-5 and TRBJ2-1, with no clear D. V lost 0 bases and J lost 6, with 6 bases in between. Germline assignment: CDR1 MNHEY and CDR2 SVGAGI. The CDR3 has 13 residues. In nucleotides, the CDR3 is TGTGCCAGCAGTTACTCGATCCTCAATGAGCAGTTCTTC. This translates into CASSYSILNEQFF.

V gene TRBV27 combines with J gene TRBJ1-1; perhaps TRBD1 as D (6 bases). Germline V lookup: CDR1 MNHEY, CDR2 SMNVEV (reference sequence). There are 15 residues in the CDR3. Trimming removed 1 base from V and 5 bases from J, with 14 bases in between. Here the CDR3 DNA reads TGTGCCAGCAGTTTATACGAAACAGGGTGGACTGAAGCTTTCTTT. The encoded protein is CASSLYETGWTEAFF.

The chain uses TRBV11-1 and TRBJ2-7, with a weak D call TRBD2 (6 bases). The CDR3 runs 12 residues. V dropped 5 bases and J dropped 6 bases, with 11 bases sitting between them. Germline V gene sequence: CDR1 SGHAT, CDR2 FQDESV (reference sequence). The CDR3: CASSHGRGEQYF. The CDR3 region has the DNA TGTGCCAGCAGCCATGGGCGGGGCGAGCAGTACTTC.

V is TRBV28 and J is TRBJ1-2, with D tentatively TRBD1 (6 bases). Germline CDR1 and CDR2: MDHEN and SYDVKM. V gave up 6 bases and J gave up 4 bases, with 15 bases separating them. The CDR3 has 14 amino acids. The CDR3, as DNA: TGTGCCAGCAGCAGCGACGACAGGCTCTATGGCTACACCTTC. Translating gives CASSSDDRLYGYTF.

This chain uses TRBV28 with TRBJ1-2; no clear D. The CDR3 loop spans 16 amino acids. Looked up from germline, CDR1 is MDHEN and CDR2 is SYDVKM. Trimming shortened V by 6 bases and J by 4 bases, and 21 bases separated the two germline ends. CDR3 residues: CASSSPGREGGYGYTF. DNA of the CDR3: TGTGCCAGCAGCTCCCCCGGAAGGGAAGGAGGCTATGGCTACACCTTC.

The chain employs TRBV3-1 (or the pseudogene TRBV3-2) and TRBJ2-7; D might be TRBD1 or TRBD2, each matching 5 bases. The CDR3 is made up of 12 amino acids. Trimming took off 11 bases at V and 2 bases at J, with 13 bases between the two ends. Germline CDR1 is LGHDT and CDR2 is YNNKEL (reference sequence). As DNA, the CDR3 is TGTGCCCTCGGGGCAGGAACCTACGAGCAGTACTTC. This gives the protein CALGAGTYEQYF.

The chain joins TRBV6-5 to TRBJ1-1; D is perhaps TRBD1 (5 bases). From germline, CDR1 is MNHEY and CDR2 SVGAGI. This CDR3 region has 14 residues. V was shortened by 6 bases and J by 0 bases, with 11 bases between the two germline ends. CDR3 in DNA: TGTGCCAGCAGCCCGGACACCGTGAACACTGAAGCTTTCTTT. This sequence encodes CASSPDTVNTEAFF.

The rearrangement joins TRBV6-5 to TRBJ2-1; 8 nucleotides line up with TRBD2. The V gene end was trimmed by 2 bases and the J gene end by 10 bases; junction bases not matched to a gene: 13. The CDR3 spans 16 residues. Germline V gene lookup returns CDR1 MNHEY and CDR2 SVGAGI. As DNA, the CDR3 is TGTGCCAGCAGTTACAACGCGGGAGGACACCGGGGAGAGCAGTTCTTC. This sequence encodes CASSYNAGGHRGEQFF.

The chain links TRBV6-1 to TRBJ2-1; D might be TRBD1 (6 bases). The CDR3 loop spans 16 amino acids. The germline V gene encodes CDR1 MNHNS and CDR2 SASEGT. The V end was cut by 2 bases, the J end by 7 bases, with 18 bases between. CDR3 sequence: CASSEYRALGRNEQFF. CDR3 nucleotide sequence: TGTGCCAGCAGTGAATACAGGGCTCTCGGTCGGAATGAGCAGTTCTTC.

This chain links TRBV9 with TRBJ1-1; D remains unclear. Looked up from germline, CDR1 is SGDLS and CDR2 is YYNGEE. V was cut by 4 bases and J by 2 bases, with 12 bases left in between. The CDR3 length is 14 residues. DNA for the CDR3: TGTGCCAGCAGCTCTACATCAAGTAACACTGAAGCTTTCTTT. Translating gives CASSSTSSNTEAFF.